These T cell receptor beta chains were read from a single sample in a study of tumor-infiltrating lymphocytes in primary liver carcinoma. TCRdb independently ran MiXCR on the multiplex PCR reads; one entry per CDR3 protein. This sample has roughly 25,000 distinct CDR3 sequences; over 60% occur once, and the top ten carry about 32%. The sequenced sample consisted of liver tumor tissue from sampling region 5. Receptor source: a woman in her 30s with primary liver carcinoma and hepatitis B virus infection. The CDR3 runs from the conserved cysteine through the conserved F or W. Each record gives: D gene, clone size, V gene, J gene, CDR3 DNA, CDR3 protein. The D gene is left open where the match is weak. Clone size, where shown, is once, few, many, or a class for clones that have expanded.

-,-,TRBV7-9,TRBJ1-4,TGTGCCAGCAGCTCGGCGGGGAAGTTCGATGAAAAACTGTTTTTT,CASSSAGKFDEKLFF
TRBD2,-,TRBV28,TRBJ2-1,TGTGCCAGCCATACCACTAGCGGGAGTCACGGGCAGTTCTTC,CASHTTSGSHGQFF
-,-,TRBV11-2,TRBJ2-7,TGTGACAGTAGCTTAACTGACACTGCCTACGAGCAGTATTTC,CDSSLTDTAYEQYF
-,-,TRBV11-3,TRBJ2-1,TGTGCCAGCAGCCTCAGGGCACGCTCCTACAATGAGCAGTTCTTC,CASSLRARSYNEQFF
TRBD2,-,TRBV11-3,TRBJ2-1,TGTGCCACTAGCCGACTAGCGGGGGGGGGGTATGGGCAGTTCTTC,CATSRLAGGGYGQFF
TRBD2,-,TRBV6-5,TRBJ2-7,TGTGTCAGCAGGTTCGCCGGGACTAGCGGGAGCTCATACGAGCAGTACTTC,CVSRFAGTSGSSYEQYF
-,-,TRBV11-2,TRBJ2-7,TGTGCTAGCAGCTTAGAAACGAGGGATCTACGCGTACAGTACTTC,CASSLETRDLRVQYF
-,-,TRBV28,TRBJ2-5,TGTGCCAGCAACTACGGTGGTATAGAGATCCAGTACTTT,CASNYGGIEIQYF
TRBD2,once,TRBV5-6,TRBJ2-1,TGTGCCATCAAGGCTAGCGGGGAGGAGCAGTTCTTC,CAIKASGEEQFF
-,-,TRBV12-3/TRBV12-4,TRBJ2-3,TGTGCCAGCAGTTCTGGTCACGATACGCAGTATTTT,CASSSGHDTQYF
-,-,TRBV28,TRBJ2-7,-,CANSLPLDEWYSCEQYF
-,-,TRBV30,TRBJ1-5,TGTGCCTGGAGTCACCCCGGAAATCGGCCCCAGCATTTT,CAWSHPGNRPQHF
-,-,TRBV30,TRBJ2-1,TGTGCCCGCGTCTATCCGGGCTACAATGAACAGTTCTTC,CARVYPGYNEQFF
-,once,TRBV28,TRBJ1-6,TGTGCTAGCAGTTTTTCCCATAGGTGGAGTTCACCCCTCCACTTT,CASSFSHRWSSPLHF
TRBD2,-,TRBV20-1,TRBJ2-5,TGCAGTGCCCTTAGGGCTAGCGGGGCCCTACAAGAGACCCAGTACTTC,CSALRASGALQETQYF
-,-,TRBV4-1,TRBJ2-3,TGCGCCAGCAGCCAACTAGACATGGTAACTGAAGACTCGGATACGCATTATTTT,CASSQLDMVTEDSDTHYF
TRBD2,-,TRBV6-5,TRBJ2-1,TGTGCCAGCAGTTTCTCTGAGGGAGGGCTCAATGAGCAGTTCTTC,CASSFSEGGLNEQFF
-,-,TRBV12-3/TRBV12-4,TRBJ2-3,TGTGCCAGCAATTTTCCCCCTCCTAGCATAGATACGCAGTATTTC,CASNFPPPSIDTQYF
-,hyperexpanded,TRBV12-3/TRBV12-4,TRBJ2-5,TGTGCCAGCAGCACCTACCCCGGGAGCGAAGAGACCCAGTACTTC,CASSTYPGSEETQYF
-,-,TRBV28,TRBJ2-5,TGTGCCAGTAGTTTGACCAGCCAAGAGAACCAGTACTTC,CASSLTSQENQYF
TRBD1,-,TRBV5-1,TRBJ2-2,TGCGCCAGCAGCTTGGGTCACCGGGACAGAGCGGCCGGGGAGCTGGTTTTT,CASSLGHRDRAAGELVF
TRBD2,-,TRBV11-1,TRBJ2-7,TGTGCCAGCAGCTTGGAAGGACTAGCGGGAAAGGCCTACGAGCAGTACTTC,CASSLEGLAGKAYEQYF
-,few,TRBV4-3,TRBJ1-2,TGCGCCGGCAGCCAAGGTGAAGGAAGGGGCAGGACCGTTACTAACTATGGCTACACCTTC,CAGSQGEGRGRTVTNYGYTF
-,few,TRBV5-4,TRBJ1-6,TGTAGCAGCAGCGCAAGGGCGGGGGATAATTCACCCCTCCACTTT,CSSSARAGDNSPLHF
-,-,TRBV11-3,TRBJ1-6,TGTGTCAGCAGCTTTAAGTGGTGCTATAATACACCCCTCCACTTT,CVSSFKWCYNTPLHF
TRBD1,-,TRBV4-3,TRBJ2-7,TGTGCCAGCAGCCAATATCGATGGACAGGGCGGGACCAGTACTTC,CASSQYRWTGRDQYF
TRBD1,-,TRBV4-2,TRBJ2-7,TGTGCCAGCAGCCAGGAACACCTAGGACAGGGGGGACTGCTCGAACAGTACTTC,CASSQEHLGQGGLLEQYF
-,-,TRBV4-3,TRBJ2-1,TGCATCAGCAGCCAAGATGCGGGAAACTCCTACAATGAGCAGTTCTTC,CISSQDAGNSYNEQFF